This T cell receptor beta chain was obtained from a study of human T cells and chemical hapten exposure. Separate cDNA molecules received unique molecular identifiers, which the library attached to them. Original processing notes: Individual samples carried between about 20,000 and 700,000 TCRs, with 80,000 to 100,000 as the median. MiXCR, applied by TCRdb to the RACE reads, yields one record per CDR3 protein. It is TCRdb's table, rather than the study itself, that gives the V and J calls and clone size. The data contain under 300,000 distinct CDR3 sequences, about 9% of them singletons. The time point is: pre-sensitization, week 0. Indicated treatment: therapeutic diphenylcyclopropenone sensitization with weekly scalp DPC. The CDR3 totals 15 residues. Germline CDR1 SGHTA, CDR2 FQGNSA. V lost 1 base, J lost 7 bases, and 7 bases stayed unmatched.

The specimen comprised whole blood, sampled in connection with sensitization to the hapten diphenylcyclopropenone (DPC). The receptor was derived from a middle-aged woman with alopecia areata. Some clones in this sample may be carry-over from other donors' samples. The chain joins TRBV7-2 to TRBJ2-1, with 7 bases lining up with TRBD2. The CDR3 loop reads CASSLGGLVGNEQFF. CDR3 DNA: TGTGCCAGCAGCTTAGGCGGACTAGTGGGTAATGAGCAGTTCTTC.